A single sample gave rise to the 7 T cell receptor beta chains below, sequenced in a study of CD8+CD57+ T cells in acquired aplastic anemia. Genomic DNA provided the template from which TCR beta VDJ and CDR3 profiles were obtained. MiXCR, run by TCRdb on the reads, gives a single entry per CDR3 protein. The repertoire holds 250,000 to 350,000 distinct CDR3 sequences, with about 50% as singletons. All patients picked for sequencing had shown, by flow cytometry, an expansion of CD8+CD57+ cells. Sequenced sample: sorted CD4+, CD8+, or CD8+CD57+ T cells (not recorded which) from PBMCs. The source is a human donor with aplastic anemia.

This clonotype was seen just once. One end of the junction varies from germline; a read error may be responsible. The chain is built from TRBV2 and TRBJ2-1; 7 bases fit TRBD2. This CDR3 has 13 residues. The germline V gene encodes CDR1 SNHLY and CDR2 FYNNEI. CDR3 loop: CASSGGGYNGQFF. In nucleotides, the CDR3 is TGTGCCAGCAGTGGGGGAGGGTACAATGGGCAGTTCTTC.

The chain recombines TRBV20-1 with TRBJ2-2, with D possibly TRBD2 on 6 matching bases. Germline V CDR1 and CDR2: DFQATT, SNEGSKA (reference sequence). V was clipped by 5 bases and J by 5 bases, with 12 bases between them. CDR3 length equals 13 residues. The CDR3 protein is CSAGASGTGELFF. The CDR3 DNA sequence: TGCAGTGCTGGCGCGAGCGGGACCGGGGAGCTGTTTTTT.

V and J are TRBV19 and TRBJ2-7; possibly TRBD1 for D (5 bases). The CDR3 runs to 15 residues. CDR1 LNHDA and CDR2 SQIVND come from the germline V gene (reference sequence). V was clipped by 7 bases and J by 2 bases, with 18 bases between them. CDR3 protein: CASKGADQGPYEQYF. DNA of the CDR3: TGTGCCAGTAAAGGGGCGGACCAGGGTCCCTACGAGCAGTACTTC.

This sequence joins TRBV24-1 and TRBJ1-1; TRBD1 is a possible D gene (6 bases). Germline-derived CDR1 and CDR2 are KGHDR and SFDVKD. The CDR3 sequence is 13 residues long. V dropped 3 bases and J dropped 8 bases, with 12 bases sitting between them. CDR3 in amino acids: CATSDVLGGEAFF. DNA of the CDR3: TGTGCCACCAGTGATGTCCTTGGGGGCGAAGCTTTCTTT.

This clonotype was seen more than once but under ten times. This chain uses TRBV15 with TRBJ2-3; 7 bases agree with TRBD2. Germline CDR1 is LNHNV and CDR2 is YYDKDF (reference sequence). The CDR3 covers 16 residues. J was trimmed by 6 bases and V by 0 bases; bases with no gene match: 9. CDR3 sequence: CATSRDPGGSTDTQYF. In DNA, the CDR3 is TGTGCCACCAGCAGAGATCCGGGCGGGAGTACCGATACGCAGTATTTT.

This chain joins TRBV7-9 and TRBJ1-5; 7 bases align to TRBD1. The trim removed 3 bases at V and 6 bases at J, leaving 5 bases unmatched. Germline V lookup: CDR1 SEHNR, CDR2 FQNEAQ (reference sequence). This CDR3 is built from 14 residues. CDR3 region: CASSFGTEGQPQHF. The CDR3 bases are TGTGCCAGCAGCTTCGGGACAGAGGGTCAGCCCCAGCATTTT.

The sample holds one count of this clonotype. This chain connects TRBV6-5 to TRBJ1-1, with TRBD1 identical over 8 bases. The V segment lost 6 bases and the J segment 4 bases; nucleotides outside the gene matches: 10. CDR1 is MNHEY, CDR2 SVGAGI, per germline. The CDR3 loop spans 15 amino acids. DNA for the CDR3: TGTGCCAGCAGGACAGGACAGGGTTACGGCACTGAAGCTTTCTTT. It specifies CASRTGQGYGTEAFF.